This TCR beta chain was retrieved from a study of shared clonotypes between healthy human individuals. The data were produced by immunoSEQ multiplex PCR, yet TCRdb's version contains in-frame clones alone and is incomplete. The top ten clones hold roughly 0.13% of a sample with 2 million or so clones, 90% to 95% of them seen once. CDR3 length: 14 amino acids. CDR1 and CDR2 from the germline V gene are SGHRS and YFSETQ. Germline trimming cut 3 bases from V and 3 bases from J; bases unmatched to any gene: 3. Sequencing input: naive CD4+ T cells sorted from blood. Specified subset: CD45RA+ positively selected. The chain links TRBV5-1 to TRBJ2-7; 10 bases agree with TRBD1. The clonotype originates from a man aged 18 to 30 in good health. Here the CDR3 DNA reads TGCGCCAGCAGCTACGACAGGGGGCTCTACGAGCAGTACTTC. Protein sequence: CASSYDRGLYEQYF.